These 27 T cell receptor beta chains were sequenced from one sample in a study of shared clonotypes between healthy human individuals (dated by TCRdb to about 2020). Preparation of the library involved the immunoSEQ multiplex PCR assay. TCRdb re-hosts the immuneACCESS table, in-frame sequences only. Its copies lack some clones; in the studies checked, an unresolved V gene accounts for under half of them, and the cause for the rest is not known. This sample holds 2.5 million or so clones; more than 90% were observed only once. About 0.13% of the sample is held by the ten biggest clonotypes. Sequenced material: naive CD4+ T cells sorted from blood. The cell subset or site label here, explained by the study, means: CD45RA+ positively selected. The receptors stem from a man aged 18-30 years in good health.

The table lists this clone with a few counts. Other DNA sequences in this specimen translate into the identical CDR3. The chain combines TRBV5-1 with TRBJ2-1; no clear D. Germline V lookup: CDR1 SGHRS, CDR2 YFSETQ. CDR3 length: 14 residues. With 0 bases removed from V and 5 bases from J, the gap between germline ends came to 9 bases. The CDR3: CASSLGDQHNEQFF. CDR3 DNA sequence: TGCGCCAGCAGCTTGGGAGACCAACACAATGAGCAGTTCTTC.

This sequence joins TRBV6-4 and TRBJ2-6; no definite D call. With 6 bases removed from V and 4 bases from J, the gap between germline ends came to 10 bases. CDR1 MRHNA and CDR2 SNTAGT come from the germline V gene. The CDR3 runs 14 residues. CDR3 bases: TGTGCCAGCAGCACCTCATGGGGGGCCAACGTCCTGACTTTC. Translation gives CASSTSWGANVLTF.

The chain uses TRBV10-3 and TRBJ1-1, with D unresolved. V lost 2 bases to trimming and J lost 0 bases, with 7 bases between them. Germline V gene data show CDR1 as ENHRY and CDR2 as SYGVKD. The CDR3 has 14 amino acids. The CDR3 reads CAISEAGLNTEAFF. CDR3 sequence (DNA): TGTGCCATCAGTGAGGCAGGCTTGAACACTGAAGCTTTCTTT.

J is TRBJ2-4 and V is TRBV19; 9 bases align to TRBD1. Germline CDR1 and CDR2: LNHDA and SQIVND (reference sequence). V lost 1 base and J lost 1; bases outside the gene matches: 2. The CDR3 length is 16 residues. The CDR3 DNA reads TGTGCCAGTAGTATAGGCGGACAGGGGGCCAAAAACATTCAGTACTTC. Its protein product is CASSIGGQGAKNIQYF.

The chain links TRBV7-2 to TRBJ2-2; no firm D call. The CDR3 totals 18 residues. V lost 0 bases to trimming and J lost 0 bases, with 14 bases between them. Germline assignment: CDR1 SGHTA and CDR2 FQGNSA. CDR3 amino acids: CASSLALSGRPNTGELFF. As DNA, the CDR3 is TGTGCCAGCAGCTTAGCGCTGTCCGGCCGGCCGAACACCGGGGAGCTGTTTTTT. The full variable domain, completed using reference TRBV7-2 and TRBJ2-2, is GAGVSQSPSNKVTEKGKDVELRCDPISGHTALYWYRQSLGQGLEFLIYFQGNSAPDKSGLPSDRFSAERTGGSVSTLTIQRTQQEDSAVYLCASSLALSGRPNTGELFFGEGSRLTVL.

This chain uses TRBV5-5 with TRBJ1-5; D is unclear. Between the trimmed V and J ends, which lost 4 bases and 0 bases, there was a span of 20 bases. Germline V gives CDR1 SGHKS, CDR2 YYEKEE (reference sequence). The CDR3 extends over 18 amino acids. DNA for the CDR3: TGTGCCAGCAGCCCCTACGACCCCTCGAAGTATAGCAATCAGCCCCAGCATTTT. Encoded protein: CASSPYDPSKYSNQPQHF.

This clone was observed a few times. The V gene is TRBV4-2, the J gene TRBJ1-5; D ambiguous. This CDR3 has 14 amino acids. Per the germline V gene, CDR1 is LGHNA and CDR2 is YNFKEQ. The V and J ends lost 0 bases and 2 bases respectively, with 5 bases between them. CDR3 residues: CASSQEAGNQPQHF. The CDR3 bases are TGTGCCAGCAGCCAAGAGGCTGGCAATCAGCCCCAGCATTTT.

The chain employs TRBV7-6 and TRBJ2-7; the D is unclear. The germline gives CDR1 SGHVS, CDR2 FNYEAQ. Trimming cost V 5 bases and J 1 base, with 15 bases left between them. The CDR3 spans 15 residues. Here the CDR3 reads CASSRSTDPSYEQYF. CDR3 in DNA: TGTGCCAGCAGCCGTTCAACGGACCCTTCCTACGAGCAGTACTTC.

In regard to this clone: The same CDR3 is also encoded by other DNA sequences in this sample. This chain joins TRBV5-1 and TRBJ2-7, with TRBD1 as a possible D gene (5 bases). CDR1 and CDR2 from the germline V gene are SGHRS and YFSETQ. V was clipped by 0 bases and J by 1 base, with 8 bases between them. The CDR3 consists of 14 residues. The CDR3 DNA sequence: TGCGCCAGCAGCTTGGTTGCAGGGTCCTACGAGCAGTACTTC. Its protein is CASSLVAGSYEQYF.

The DNA of the CDR3 is TGCGCCAGCAGCCAGATGTTGCTTTCACCCCTCCACTTT. Residues: CASSQMLLSPLHF. The chain has TRBV4-3 and TRBJ1-6, with no clear D. Trimming shortened V by 3 bases and J by 9 bases, and 9 bases separated the two germline ends. This CDR3 is 13 amino acids long. Germline values: CDR1 LGHNA, CDR2 YSLEER.

The CDR3 is CASSLDPWQGTNTEAFF. The CDR3 DNA reads TGCGCCAGCAGCTTGGATCCGTGGCAGGGAACGAACACTGAAGCTTTCTTT. The rearrangement links TRBV5-1 to TRBJ1-1; D may be TRBD1 (5 bases). Germline V gene sequence: CDR1 SGHRS, CDR2 YFSETQ. The CDR3 covers 17 residues. Trimming stripped 0 bases from V and 1 base from J, with 16 bases between.

The genes are TRBV19 and TRBJ1-1; 11 bases map to TRBD1. This CDR3 region has 13 residues. Germline V lookup: CDR1 LNHDA, CDR2 SQIVND (reference sequence). V shed 7 bases, J shed 5 bases, and the junction held 3 bases outside the gene matches. The CDR3 spells CASMGQGGTEAFF. CDR3 nucleotides: TGTGCCAGTATGGGACAGGGGGGGACTGAAGCTTTCTTT.

The chain joins TRBV6-5 to TRBJ2-2; TRBD1 aligns across 11 bases. Germline assignment: CDR1 MNHEY and CDR2 SVGAGI. The CDR3 loop spans 15 amino acids. V lost 6 bases to trimming and J lost 5 bases; unmatched junction nucleotides: 5. In DNA form, the CDR3 reads TGTGCCAGCAGATTGGGACAGGGGGTAACCGGGGAGCTGTTTTTT. Amino acid sequence: CASRLGQGVTGELFF.

The chain is built from TRBV5-1 and TRBJ2-1; weak D call: TRBD2 (6 bases). Per germline, CDR1 SGHRS and CDR2 YFSETQ. This CDR3 region has 15 residues. Deletions cut 0 bases from V and 5 bases from J, with 12 bases between. CDR3 residues: CASSLGGLSNNEQFF. The CDR3 region has the DNA TGCGCCAGCAGCTTGGGCGGACTATCTAACAATGAGCAGTTCTTC. Based on the CDR3 plus reference TRBV5-1 and TRBJ2-1, the full variable domain is KAGVTQTPRYLIKTRGQQVTLSCSPISGHRSVSWYQQTPGQGLQFLFEYFSETQRNKGNFPGRFSGRQFSNSRSEMNVSTLELGDSALYLCASSLGGLSNNEQFFGPGTRLTVL.

This chain uses TRBV10-3 with TRBJ2-7; perhaps TRBD2 as D (6 bases). The germline CDR1 and CDR2 sequences are ENHRY and SYGVKD. Trimming pared 10 bases from V and 6 bases from J, leaving 22 bases between. This CDR3 is 14 amino acids long. CDR3: CATGPTTGEAEQYF. CDR3 DNA: TGTGCCACCGGTCCGACAACGGGAGAGGCCGAGCAGTACTTC.

V is TRBV10-3 and J is TRBJ2-7; 11 nucleotides line up with TRBD2. V was pared by 7 bases and J by 2 bases, with 7 bases of the junction left unmatched. From germline, CDR1 is ENHRY and CDR2 SYGVKD. The CDR3 contains 15 residues. CDR3 nucleotides: TGTGCCATCATGGCTAGCGGGGGGCCCCCCTACGAGCAGTACTTC. Translation gives CAIMASGGPPYEQYF.

The chain employs TRBV6-1 and TRBJ1-5; D unresolved. This CDR3 is built from 15 residues. Trimming cost V 5 bases and J 1 base, with 12 bases left between them. Germline assignment: CDR1 MNHNS and CDR2 SASEGT. CDR3 sequence (DNA): TGTGCCAGCAGTTTAGGGCAGACAAGCAATCAGCCCCAGCATTTT. Translated, it gives CASSLGQTSNQPQHF.

V usage is TRBV2 and J usage is TRBJ2-5; no definite D call. Judging by the DNA end, TRBJ2-7 fits better; the J call may be wrong. The CDR3 runs 11 residues. Germline V lookup: CDR1 SNHLY, CDR2 FYNNEI. The CDR3 region is CASILDYEQYF. CDR3 in DNA: TGTGCCAGCATTCTGGACTACGAGCAGTACTTC.

This clone occurred once. The chain is built from TRBV6-5 and TRBJ1-6, with D possibly TRBD1 on 5 matching bases. CDR3 length: 14 residues. Germline CDR1 is MNHEY and CDR2 is SVGAGI. The V end was cut by 0 bases, the J end by 13 bases, with 13 bases between. CDR3 residues: CASSYSNIGGPLHF. CDR3 nucleotides: TGTGCCAGCAGTTACTCAAATATTGGGGGGCCCCTCCACTTT.

The J gene is TRBJ2-7, the V gene TRBV20-1, with D uncertain. Germline lookup yields CDR1 DFQATT and CDR2 SNEGSKA (reference sequence). V was cut by 6 bases and J by 5 bases, with 11 bases left in between. The CDR3 spans 11 residues. The CDR3 DNA reads as TGCAGTGCCTACTACCCTAACGAGCAGTACTTC. This encodes CSAYYPNEQYF.

The chain has TRBV11-2 and TRBJ2-5; 12 bases are a match to TRBD2. There are 16 residues in the CDR3. Trimming removed 5 bases from V and 2 bases from J; junction bases left unmatched: 6. The germline gives CDR1 SGHAT, CDR2 FQNNGV. This CDR3 reads CASSERLAGAQETQYF. CDR3 nucleotides: TGTGCCAGCAGCGAGCGACTAGCGGGGGCTCAAGAGACCCAGTACTTC.

The chain recombines TRBV29-1 with TRBJ2-1; a possible D gene is TRBD2 (6 bases). The CDR3 covers 13 residues. V was cut by 4 bases and J by 5 bases, with 12 bases left in between. CDR1 is SQVTM and CDR2 is ANQGSEA in the germline V gene. CDR3 protein: CSVGGRFHNEQFF. CDR3 nucleotide sequence: TGCAGCGTTGGAGGGAGGTTTCACAATGAGCAGTTCTTC.

The chain joins TRBV6-1 to TRBJ1-3; TRBD1 might be the D (5 bases). The germline V gene encodes CDR1 MNHNS and CDR2 SASEGT. V lost 1 base and J 0 bases, leaving 10 bases between the germline ends. The CDR3 covers 16 residues. The CDR3 is CASSEERQSSGNTIYF. In DNA form, the CDR3 reads TGTGCCAGCAGTGAAGAGAGACAGAGCTCTGGAAACACCATATATTTT.

A note on this clone: Distinct nucleotide sequences in the sample also encode this CDR3. The V and J genes are TRBV5-1 and TRBJ2-7, with 7 bases that match TRBD1. CDR3 length: 13 residues. J gave up 3 bases and V 4 bases, and 4 bases lay outside the gene matches. Germline loops: CDR1 SGHRS, CDR2 YFSETQ. The CDR3 sequence: CASSRGQDYEQYF. The CDR3 nucleotides read TGCGCCAGCAGCAGAGGACAGGACTACGAGCAGTACTTC.

The CDR3, as DNA: TGTGCCAGTAACTTCGGAGTAAATCAGCCCCAGCATTTT. Translated: CASNFGVNQPQHF. The J gene is TRBJ1-5, the V gene TRBV19; D remains unclear. V lost 7 bases to trimming and J lost 4 bases, with 11 bases between them. Germline V gene sequence: CDR1 LNHDA, CDR2 SQIVND (reference sequence). This CDR3 is built from 13 residues.

This clone was detected only a few times. The CDR3 DNA reads TGTGCCTGGAGTGTAGGGGACGCGGGTCAGCCCCAGCATTTT. The encoded protein is CAWSVGDAGQPQHF. The rearrangement links TRBV30 to TRBJ1-5, with a weak D call TRBD1 (5 bases). The CDR3 extends over 14 amino acids. Trimming took off 0 bases at V and 6 bases at J, with 12 bases between the two ends. CDR1 and CDR2 from the germline V gene are GTSNPN and SVGIG (reference sequence).

The chain carries TRBV6-6 and TRBJ1-1, with a tentative D call TRBD1 (6 bases). Looked up from germline, CDR1 is MNHNY and CDR2 is SVGAGI (reference sequence). Trimming stripped 7 bases from V and 0 bases from J, with 15 bases between. This CDR3 is built from 15 residues. Here the CDR3 DNA reads TGTGCCAGCACCCCTCGGGGACACCTGAACACTGAAGCTTTCTTT. Residues: CASTPRGHLNTEAFF.